This TCR beta chain originates from a study of shared T cell receptors in the human thymus. The CDR3 totals 15 residues. Germline V gene lookup returns CDR1 MDHEN and CDR2 SYDVKM. Profiling relied on immunoSEQ multiplex PCR, and the TCRdb table lists in-frame clones only, not all of them. The sample holds hundreds of thousands of clones, about 87% seen once. These data were also reused for a study on human thymus T cells. As reported in that work: Corrective heart surgery yielded the resections from which the thymus tissue came. Related research reported highly overlapping thymic repertoires among unrelated individuals.

This rearrangement joins TRBV28 to TRBJ2-5; 9 positions match TRBD1. The J call could be wrong; TRBJ2-7 is a better fit for the DNA end. Sequencing input: thymocytes. The TCR originated in a boy younger than two with a congenital heart defect. The chain's CDR3 is CASSLRWDRVYEQYF. The CDR3 DNA follows: TGTGCCAGCAGTCTGAGGTGGGACAGGGTCTACGAGCAGTACTTC.